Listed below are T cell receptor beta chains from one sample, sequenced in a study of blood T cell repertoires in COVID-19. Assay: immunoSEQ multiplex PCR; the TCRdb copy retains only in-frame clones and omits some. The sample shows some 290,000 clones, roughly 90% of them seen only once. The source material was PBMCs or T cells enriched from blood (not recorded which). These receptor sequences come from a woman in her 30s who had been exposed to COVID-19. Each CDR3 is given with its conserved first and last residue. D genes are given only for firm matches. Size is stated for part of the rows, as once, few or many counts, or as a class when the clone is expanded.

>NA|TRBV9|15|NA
CASSVAVDSGNTIYF
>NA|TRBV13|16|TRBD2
CASSFGASGSTDTQYF
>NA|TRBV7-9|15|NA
CASSLLDGENEKLFF
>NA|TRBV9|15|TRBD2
CASSVAGVITDTQYF
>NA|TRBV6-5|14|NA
CASSLMRGNTEAFF
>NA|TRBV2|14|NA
CASSTALFTSPLHF
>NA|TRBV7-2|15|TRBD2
CASSTRLAGSDTQYF
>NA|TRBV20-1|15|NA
CSASGGGESTDTQYF
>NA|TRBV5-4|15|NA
CASSLADRTNTEAFF
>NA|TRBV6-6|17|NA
CASSPTGHSSYNSPLHF
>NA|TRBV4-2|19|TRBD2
CASSHQPPGLAVSSYEQYF
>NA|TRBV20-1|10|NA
CSAGLAPQYF
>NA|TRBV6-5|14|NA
CASTPGQGNSPLHF
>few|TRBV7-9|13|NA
CASSLGQLETQYF
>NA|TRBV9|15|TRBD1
CASSRQGRSGNTIYF
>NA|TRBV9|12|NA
CASSPAAGELFF
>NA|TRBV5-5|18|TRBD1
CASSAPRGQGLSDEKLFF
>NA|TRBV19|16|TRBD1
CASSIPTGVGVTEAFF
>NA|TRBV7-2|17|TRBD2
CASSLGLAELAKNIQYF
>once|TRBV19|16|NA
CASSYFPDRSTTEAFF
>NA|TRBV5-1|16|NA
CASSLRQDTPGNTIYF
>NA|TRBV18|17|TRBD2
CASSPPLAGAAYNEQFF